A selection of T cell receptor beta chains follows, all from one sample in a study of blood T cell repertoires in COVID-19. Measured with immunoSEQ multiplex PCR; TCRdb has only the in-frame clones, and not every one. Among around 74,000 clones listed, roughly 87% were seen once. The source material was peripheral blood. Receptors were obtained from a man in his thirties or forties with acute or convalescent COVID-19. Each CDR3 is given with its conserved first and last residue. Fields, in order: clone size, V gene, J gene, D gene, CDR3 protein, CDR3 DNA. The D gene is left open where the match is weak. Where a row states a size, it is once, few, many or the class of an expanded clone; other rows omit it.

>NA|TRBV19|TRBJ2-1|TRBD2
CASNSGRSDEQFF
TGTGCCAGTAATAGCGGGAGGTCGGATGAGCAGTTCTTC
>NA|TRBV10-3|TRBJ2-2|NA
CAIPGPTGELFF
TGTGCCATCCCAGGGCCTACCGGGGAGCTGTTTTTT
>NA|TRBV19|TRBJ2-3|TRBD1
CASSRQGWADTQYF
TGTGCCAGTAGTAGACAGGGATGGGCAGATACGCAGTATTTT
>NA|TRBV10-2|TRBJ2-7|NA
CASSLKQESEQYF
TGCGCCAGCAGTCTGAAGCAGGAATCCGAGCAGTACTTC
>NA|TRBV5-1|TRBJ1-1|NA
CASSGGNTEAFF
TGCGCCAGCAGTGGAGGGAACACTGAAGCTTTCTTT
>few|TRBV7-2|TRBJ1-2|NA
CASSLAPGVSYGYTF
TGTGCCAGCAGCTTAGCGCCTGGAGTGTCTTATGGCTACACCTTC
>NA|TRBV7-2|TRBJ2-1|TRBD1
CASSSGQVPNEQFF
TGTGCCAGCAGCAGCGGACAGGTCCCCAATGAGCAGTTCTTC
>NA|TRBV13|TRBJ2-2|NA
CASSLALKRGTGELFF
TGTGCCAGCAGCTTAGCGTTAAAGCGAGGGACCGGGGAGCTGTTTTTT
>NA|TRBV9|TRBJ2-5|TRBD2
CASSVGGTSGVETQYF
TGTGCCAGCAGCGTAGGAGGGACTAGCGGGGTGGAGACCCAGTACTTC
>NA|TRBV18|TRBJ1-1|NA
CASSVTRGTEAFF
TGTGCCAGCTCAGTAACACGAGGCACTGAAGCTTTCTTT
>NA|TRBV7-2|TRBJ2-5|NA
CASSLGTVETQYF
TGTGCCAGCAGCTTAGGTACTGTGGAGACCCAGTACTTC
>NA|TRBV7-2|TRBJ2-1|TRBD2
CASSSTSGPYNEQFF
TGTGCCAGCAGCTCAACTAGCGGCCCCTACAATGAGCAGTTCTTC
>NA|TRBV2|TRBJ2-1|TRBD2
CASSGAGGISYNEQFF
TGTGCCAGCAGTGGAGCGGGAGGGATATCCTACAATGAGCAGTTCTTC
>NA|TRBV29-1|TRBJ2-5|NA
CSVESGETQYF
TGCAGCGTTGAGTCGGGTGAGACCCAGTACTTC
>NA|TRBV18|TRBJ2-7|TRBD1
CASSPRDRPYEQYF
TGTGCCAGCTCACCCCGGGACAGACCCTACGAGCAGTACTTC
>NA|TRBV12-3/TRBV12-4|TRBJ2-7|NA
CASRRTDHYEQYF
TGTGCCAGCAGACGGACAGACCACTACGAGCAGTACTTC
>once|TRBV13|TRBJ1-6|TRBD1
CASSLKSGTGNNSPLHF
TGTGCCAGCAGCTTAAAATCCGGGACAGGAAATAATTCACCCCTCCACTTT
>many|TRBV3-1/TRBV3-2|TRBJ1-2|TRBD1
CASSHRDSHQQGYGYTF
TGTGCCAGCAGTCACCGGGACAGCCATCAGCAGGGATATGGCTACACCTTC
>NA|TRBV5-1|TRBJ2-7|TRBD1
CASSLEGYGTGADEQYF
TGCGCCAGCAGCTTGGAGGGTTACGGGACAGGGGCCGACGAGCAGTACTTC
>NA|TRBV4-3|TRBJ2-7|TRBD2
CASSQDTGLSSYEQYF
TGCGCCAGCAGCCAAGATACGGGACTAAGCTCCTACGAGCAGTACTTC
>NA|TRBV5-1|TRBJ2-5|TRBD2
CATTSGRYQETQYF
TGCGCCACAACTAGCGGACGGTACCAAGAGACCCAGTACTTC
>NA|TRBV28|TRBJ2-2|NA
CASSQTLYGELFF
TGTGCCAGCAGTCAAACCCTCTACGGGGAGCTGTTTTTT
>NA|TRBV5-6|TRBJ1-2|NA
CASSLGQYGYTF
TGTGCCAGCAGCTTAGGACAGTATGGCTACACCTTC
>NA|TRBV3-1/TRBV3-2|TRBJ1-3|TRBD1
CASRRTGSGNTIYF
TGTGCCAGCAGGCGGACAGGGTCTGGAAACACCATATATTTT
>few|TRBV24-1|TRBJ1-5|TRBD1
CATSDTRTGPNNQPQHF
TGTGCCACCAGTGATACACGGACAGGGCCAAACAATCAGCCCCAGCATTTT
>NA|TRBV21-1|TRBJ1-2|NA
CASSTNRVKDYGYTF
TGTGCCAGCAGCACCAACAGGGTAAAGGACTATGGCTACACCTTC
>NA|TRBV27|TRBJ2-6|NA
CASSSSRGSGANVLTF
TGTGCCAGCAGTTCTAGTCGAGGCTCTGGGGCCAACGTCCTGACTTTC
>NA|TRBV15|TRBJ1-5|NA
CATSRERRDNQPQHF
TGTGCCACCAGCAGAGAACGGAGGGACAATCAGCCCCAGCATTTT